Below are 24 T cell receptor beta chains sequenced from a single sample in a study of T cell repertoires in cytomegalovirus infection. TCRdb reanalysed the reads using MiXCR and keeps one entry per CDR3 protein. The data show fewer than 250,000 distinct CDR3 sequences, more than 9% seen once. Input material: PBMCs. Every receptor here comes from a human donor in good health (CMV status not recorded). Some clones in this sample may be carry-over from other donors' samples.

This clonotype was seen a few times. The chain recombines TRBV6-6 with TRBJ2-7, with D hard to call. Germline V gene lookup returns CDR1 MNHNY and CDR2 SVGAGI (reference sequence). The CDR3 length is 11 residues. V was trimmed by 2 bases and J by 5 bases, leaving 4 bases between them. The CDR3 DNA follows: TGTGCCAGCAGTTACGGGGACGAGCAGTACTTC. It yields the protein CASSYGDEQYF.

This clonotype showed up many times. This chain connects TRBV6-1 to TRBJ1-6, with D hard to call. Germline V gene sequence: CDR1 MNHNS, CDR2 SASEGT. This CDR3 region has 12 residues. With 11 bases removed from V and 7 bases from J, the gap between germline ends came to 12 bases. As DNA, the CDR3 is TGTGCCGGGAGGGTAGGGAATTCACCCCTCCACTTT. Translating gives CAGRVGNSPLHF.

The gene calls are TRBV12-3 or TRBV12-4 and TRBJ2-1; 9 bases are a match to TRBD1. CDR3 length equals 16 residues. Unmatched junction bases numbered 11, after V lost 4 bases and J lost 7 bases. CDR3 sequence: CASSSPNRGLGNEQFF. The CDR3 nucleotides read TGTGCCAGCAGTTCCCCAAACAGGGGGCTGGGAAATGAGCAGTTCTTC.

This clonotype was seen many times. This chain links TRBV7-2 with TRBJ2-7; 8 bases line up with TRBD2. The CDR3 covers 13 residues. The V segment lost 5 bases and the J segment 2 bases; nucleotides outside the gene matches: 2. Germline CDR1 is SGHTA and CDR2 is FQGNSA. CDR3 DNA sequence: TGTGCCAGCAGCCAAGCGGGGGCCTACGAGCAGTACTTC. Translated: CASSQAGAYEQYF.

This clonotype has a count of ten or more. For the CDR3, the DNA is TGTGCCAGCAGCCGTCGGGGGGGCACTGAAGCTTTCTTT. Protein sequence: CASSRRGGTEAFF. This chain uses TRBV7-3 with TRBJ1-1; D possibly corresponds to TRBD1 (5 bases). The V and J ends lost 5 bases and 4 bases respectively, with 11 bases between them. The CDR3 consists of 13 residues. Germline lookup yields CDR1 SGHTA and CDR2 FQGTGA.

The gene calls are TRBV6-2 or TRBV6-3 and TRBJ1-5, with unresolved D. Germline CDR1 reads MNHEY; CDR2 reads SVGEGT. The CDR3 sequence is 14 residues long. The germline V and J ends were trimmed by 0 bases and 5 bases, with 8 bases remaining between them. In DNA form, the CDR3 reads TGTGCCAGCAGTTACTCCATAAATGATCAGCCCCAGCATTTT. Amino acids: CASSYSINDQPQHF.

This clonotype was counted a few times. The V gene is TRBV19, the J gene TRBJ2-2; 7 nucleotides align to TRBD2. The germline CDR1 and CDR2 sequences are LNHDA and SQIVND (reference sequence). The CDR3 is made up of 13 amino acids. Losses at the gene ends were 11 bases for V and 1 base for J; bases not matched to a gene: 4. In nucleotides, the CDR3 is TGTGCCTCTGCGGGAGTGAACACCGGGGAGCTGTTTTTT. Translation: CASAGVNTGELFF. Using reference TRBV19 and TRBJ2-2 for the parts outside the CDR3, the full variable domain is DGGITQSPKYLFRKEGQNVTLSCEQNLNHDAMYWYRQDPGQGLRLIYYSQIVNDFQKGDIAEGYSVSREKKESFPLTVTSAQKNPTAFYLCASAGVNTGELFFGEGSRLTVL.

This clonotype was seen only a few times. The rearrangement joins TRBV12-3 or TRBV12-4 to TRBJ1-1, with 8 positions matching TRBD1. The V gene end was trimmed by 1 base and the J gene end by 4 bases; junction bases not matched to a gene: 8. CDR3 length: 16 residues. CDR3 DNA: TGTGCCAGCAGTTTAGGTAGGGACAGGTTGACCACTGAAGCTTTCTTT. Translated, it gives CASSLGRDRLTTEAFF.

This clonotype was counted ten times or more. This chain links TRBV20-1 with TRBJ2-6; D assignment may be TRBD1 or TRBD2 (5 bases each). This CDR3 contains 17 residues. V lost 3 bases and J 0 bases, leaving 15 bases between the germline ends. Germline CDR1 is DFQATT and CDR2 is SNEGSKA (reference sequence). CDR3 in amino acids: CSASPWGSYSGANVLTF. As DNA, the CDR3 is TGCAGTGCTAGTCCTTGGGGGTCCTACTCTGGGGCCAACGTCCTGACTTTC.

Only a few counts were recorded for this clonotype. The genes are TRBV20-1 and TRBJ2-5; 7 nucleotides match TRBD2. The V segment lost 0 bases and the J segment 1 base; nucleotides outside the gene matches: 5. The germline gives CDR1 DFQATT, CDR2 SNEGSKA (reference sequence). The CDR3 is made up of 15 amino acids. The CDR3 here is CSARDGREIQETQYF. CDR3 DNA: TGCAGTGCTAGAGATGGGCGGGAGATCCAAGAGACCCAGTACTTC.

In its sample, this clonotype was seen a few times. The rearrangement links TRBV5-1 to TRBJ2-6, with D maybe TRBD1 (6 bases). Germline CDR1 is SGHRS and CDR2 is YFSETQ. Trimming removed 0 bases at V and 1 base at J, with 11 bases between. CDR3 length: 17 residues. CDR3 sequence (DNA): TGCGCCAGCAGCTTGGCTGGCAGGGGATCTGGGGCCAACGTCCTGACTTTC. Protein: CASSLAGRGSGANVLTF.

This clonotype was observed at least ten times. This chain joins TRBV28 and TRBJ1-4; TRBD1 matches at 12 bases. The CDR3 covers 17 residues. Germline loops: CDR1 MDHEN, CDR2 SYDVKM. V trimming: 4 bases; J trimming: 5 bases; junction bases outside the gene matches: 8. The CDR3 sequence is CASSSPPGQGANEKLFF. CDR3 DNA sequence: TGTGCCAGCAGTTCACCCCCGGGACAGGGGGCGAATGAAAAACTGTTTTTT.

This clonotype came up a few times. The CDR3 DNA sequence: TGTGCCAGTAGTATGTCGGGGGGAAGTTACAATGAGCAGTTCTTC. This translates into CASSMSGGSYNEQFF. The gene calls are TRBV19 and TRBJ2-1, with TRBD2 matching over 7 bases. Germline values: CDR1 LNHDA, CDR2 SQIVND (reference sequence). With V trimmed by 3 bases and J by 4 bases, 6 bases remained unmatched. CDR3 length: 15 amino acids. The variable domain in full, completed from reference TRBV19 and TRBJ2-1, reads DGGITQSPKYLFRKEGQNVTLSCEQNLNHDAMYWYRQDPGQGLRLIYYSQIVNDFQKGDIAEGYSVSREKKESFPLTVTSAQKNPTAFYLCASSMSGGSYNEQFFGPGTRLTVL.

V and J are TRBV19 and TRBJ2-5; 11 bases line up with TRBD2. The V gene's germline CDR1 is LNHDA and CDR2 SQIVND (reference sequence). Unmatched junction bases numbered 0, after V lost 4 bases and J lost 5 bases. The CDR3 is 13 amino acids. In nucleotides, the CDR3 is TGTGCCAGTAGTACTAGCGGGGGGGAGACCCAGTACTTC. It translates to CASSTSGGETQYF.

This clonotype was detected ten times or more. The chain uses TRBV19 and TRBJ1-5, with 11 bases identical to TRBD1. Germline V gene lookup returns CDR1 LNHDA and CDR2 SQIVND (reference sequence). The CDR3 totals 17 residues. The V segment lost 4 bases and the J segment 6 bases; nucleotides outside the gene matches: 11. The CDR3 spells CASSNPFGQGAGQPQHF. DNA for the CDR3: TGTGCCAGTAGTAACCCCTTCGGACAGGGGGCAGGTCAGCCCCAGCATTTT.

This clonotype was detected many times. J is TRBJ2-7 and V is TRBV27, with D perhaps TRBD2 (6 bases). Germline CDR1 reads MNHEY; CDR2 reads SMNVEV (reference sequence). Trimming took 6 bases from V and 7 from J, leaving 16 bases between them. This CDR3 spans 13 amino acids. CDR3 region: CASSPYGAGEQYF. The DNA of the CDR3 is TGTGCCAGCAGCCCTTATGGCGCGGGGGAGCAGTACTTC.

The rearrangement uses TRBV7-2 and TRBJ2-5; D ambiguous. Germline-derived CDR1 and CDR2 are SGHTA and FQGNSA. V lost 8 bases and J lost 2, with 18 bases in between. This CDR3 has 15 amino acids. In DNA, the CDR3 is TGTGCCAGCGGCCCTCAAATGACCTTTCAAGAGACCCAGTACTTC. It codes for CASGPQMTFQETQYF.

The chain employs TRBV29-1 and TRBJ2-3; 7 bases line up with TRBD2. CDR1 is SQVTM and CDR2 is ANQGSEA in the germline V gene. The CDR3 runs 15 residues. V lost 3 bases and J lost 0; bases outside the gene matches: 6. In DNA, the CDR3 is TGCAGCGTTGATGGGAGGGAAACTAGCACAGATACGCAGTATTTT. Translation gives CSVDGRETSTDTQYF.

This clonotype was counted at least ten times. The rearrangement joins TRBV12-3 or TRBV12-4 to TRBJ2-5, with 7 positions matching TRBD2. The CDR3 is made up of 14 amino acids. With 6 bases clipped from V and 4 bases from J, the junction kept 8 bases outside the gene matches. CDR3 in DNA: TGTGCCAGCAGCCCAGACTCGGGGGGAGAGACCCAGTACTTC. This codes for CASSPDSGGETQYF.

This clonotype was recorded once. This chain links TRBV12-3 or TRBV12-4 with TRBJ2-2; perhaps TRBD1 as D (5 bases). The germline V and J ends were trimmed by 5 bases and 4 bases, with 8 bases remaining between them. The CDR3 covers 13 residues. The CDR3 protein is CASSEDITGELFF. The CDR3, as DNA: TGTGCCAGCAGTGAGGACATCACCGGGGAGCTGTTTTTT.

This clonotype was seen many times. V and J are TRBV7-2 and TRBJ2-3, with D perhaps matching TRBD1 or TRBD2 (6 bases each). This CDR3 comprises 17 residues. V shed 2 bases and J shed 3 bases, with 18 bases lying between them. Germline lookup yields CDR1 SGHTA and CDR2 FQGNSA. The CDR3 sequence is CASSLPSGVGGTDTQYF. CDR3 nucleotide sequence: TGTGCCAGCAGCTTACCTTCAGGGGTCGGGGGTACAGATACGCAGTATTTT.

This clonotype was detected many times. V and J are TRBV4-2 and TRBJ2-1; D is unclear. The CDR3 covers 14 residues. V was shortened by 1 base and J by 4 bases, with 8 bases between the two germline ends. Germline values: CDR1 LGHNA, CDR2 YNFKEQ. The CDR3 region has the DNA TGTGCCAGCAGCCAAGGTCTCCAGTACAATGAGCAGTTCTTC. Protein: CASSQGLQYNEQFF.

The sample holds many counts of this clonotype. The rearrangement uses TRBV11-2 and TRBJ2-3; 7 bases align to TRBD2. This CDR3 has 16 residues. From germline, CDR1 is SGHAT and CDR2 FQNNGV. V was pared by 4 bases and J by 9 bases, with 16 bases of the junction left unmatched. Here the CDR3 DNA reads TGTGCCAGCAGCTCCCGGAGGCAGGGAGGGCCAGGGACGCAGTATTTT. Translating gives CASSSRRQGGPGTQYF.

This clonotype was seen ten or more times. This may come from a read error, since a much larger clone is one base off. The gene calls are TRBV7-3 and TRBJ2-3, with unresolved D. Per germline, CDR1 SGHTA and CDR2 FQGTGA. The germline V and J ends were trimmed by 3 bases and 3 bases, with 4 bases remaining between them. The CDR3 length is 12 residues. In DNA form, the CDR3 reads TGTGCCAGCAGCTTTGGGACAGATACGCAGTATTTT. This encodes CASSFGTDTQYF.